This record looks at one TCR beta chain sequence and its context. V shed 5 bases, J shed 6 bases, and the junction held 8 bases outside the gene matches. The CDR3 is 14 amino acids. Germline lookup yields CDR1 SGHTA and CDR2 FQGNSA. While infection was still active, Seattle patients were enrolled and then followed longitudinally. This sample was taken from a study of blood T cell repertoires in COVID-19. For the study at large: Some COVID-19 samples were acute and others convalescent; all came from the United States, Italy and Spain.

Authors' methods: Scientists estimated how many nucleated cells there were by amplifying reference gene primers. The protocol was immunoSEQ multiplex PCR, while the TCRdb copy is restricted to in-frame clones and leaves out a portion. V and J calls and clone size are given by that table; D and trimming were obtained from the DNA. In the table there are around 290,000 clones, about 86% of which are singletons. The sequence was collected from a woman between 65 and 79 years old with COVID-19, enrolled during active disease. The specimen was peripheral blood. The rearrangement links TRBV7-2 to TRBJ2-3; TRBD2 matches 7 bases. This CDR3 reads CASSTRGTGDTQYF. CDR3 in DNA: TGTGCCAGCAGCACGCGGGGGACGGGGGATACGCAGTATTTT.